Below, 24 T cell receptor beta chains from the same sample are listed, as sequenced in a study of human T cells and chemical hapten exposure. TCRdb ran MiXCR on the 5' RACE reads and lists one entry per CDR3 protein. This sample has approximately 150,000 distinct CDR3 sequences, with 4.1% found just once. Total RNA extraction was carried out from unfractionated whole blood. The receptors stem from a female donor in good health.

The table lists this clonotype with many counts. This chain connects TRBV12-3 or TRBV12-4 to TRBJ2-2; the match to TRBD2 covers 9 bases. V lost 8 bases, J lost 6 bases, and 7 bases stayed unmatched. The length of the CDR3 is 14 residues. Written as DNA, the CDR3 is TGTGCCAGCTCTCTAGCGGGGTATTCCGGGGAGCTGTTTTTT. As protein: CASSLAGYSGELFF.

Only a few counts were recorded for this clonotype. The chain recombines TRBV20-1 with TRBJ1-1; D call uncertain. This CDR3 spans 13 amino acids. The V gene lost 3 bases and the J gene lost 4 bases, with 12 bases spanning the gap. The V gene's germline CDR1 is DFQATT and CDR2 SNEGSKA (reference sequence). The CDR3 protein is CSARSGIGTEAFF. In nucleotides, the CDR3 is TGCAGTGCTAGGTCGGGGATCGGCACTGAAGCTTTCTTT.

This clonotype was recorded a few times. The chain has TRBV24-1 and TRBJ2-1; tentative D call: TRBD1 (5 bases). The V end was cut by 5 bases, the J end by 6 bases, with 13 bases between. The CDR3 sequence is 14 residues long. The germline gives CDR1 KGHDR, CDR2 SFDVKD. The CDR3 protein is CATSAVGAGNEQFF. CDR3 coding DNA: TGTGCCACCAGTGCAGTAGGGGCTGGCAATGAGCAGTTCTTC.

This clonotype appeared a few times. CDR3 nucleotides: TGTGCCAGTAGTATAGATCTCAGACTCCAAGAGACCCAGTACTTC. It codes for CASSIDLRLQETQYF. The V gene is TRBV19, the J gene TRBJ2-5; no definite D call. The CDR3 runs to 15 residues. Between the trimmed V and J ends, which lost 0 bases and 1 base, there was a span of 9 bases. The germline gives CDR1 LNHDA, CDR2 SQIVND (reference sequence). Filled out from reference TRBV19 and TRBJ2-5, the complete variable domain reads DGGITQSPKYLFRKEGQNVTLSCEQNLNHDAMYWYRQDPGQGLRLIYYSQIVNDFQKGDIAEGYSVSREKKESFPLTVTSAQKNPTAFYLCASSIDLRLQETQYFGPGTRLLVL.

This clonotype was seen ten or more times. This rearrangement joins TRBV4-3 to TRBJ2-3; D may be TRBD1 or TRBD2 (6 bases each). Germline V gene lookup returns CDR1 LGHNA and CDR2 YSLEER. CDR3 length: 15 residues. Trimming took off 7 bases at V and 5 bases at J, with 19 bases between the two ends. Written as DNA, the CDR3 is TGCGCCAGCACCCAGATGTGGGGGGCGGAAGATACGCAGTATTTT. Its protein is CASTQMWGAEDTQYF.

This clonotype was observed at least ten times. The chain employs TRBV5-5 and TRBJ2-7; a weak D match, TRBD2 (6 bases). CDR1 is SGHKS and CDR2 is YYEKEE in the germline V gene (reference sequence). The CDR3 extends over 15 amino acids. V lost 3 bases to trimming and J lost 1 base, with 14 bases between them. This chain's CDR3 is CASSWAEGGSYEQYF. The CDR3 DNA follows: TGTGCCAGCAGCTGGGCGGAGGGAGGATCCTACGAGCAGTACTTC.

This clonotype appeared many times. The chain joins TRBV12-3 or TRBV12-4 to TRBJ2-1; 9 nucleotides agree with TRBD1. CDR3 length: 15 amino acids. V lost 2 bases and J lost 8; bases outside the gene matches: 7. The CDR3 loop reads CASSLSGQGNYEQFF. In DNA, the CDR3 is TGTGCCAGCAGTTTATCGGGACAGGGTAACTATGAGCAGTTCTTC.

This clonotype was detected a few times. The rearrangement joins TRBV4-2 to TRBJ2-7; 9 nucleotides line up with TRBD1. Germline-derived CDR1 and CDR2 are LGHNA and YNFKEQ. The CDR3 runs 13 residues. Trimming cost V 2 bases and J 5 bases; bases outside gene matches: 1. CDR3 DNA sequence: TGTGCCAGCAGCCAACGGACAGGGGACGAGCAGTACTTC. Amino acids: CASSQRTGDEQYF.

Ten or more counts support this clonotype. This sequence joins TRBV2 and TRBJ2-6; 11 bases align to TRBD1. Germline V gene lookup returns CDR1 SNHLY and CDR2 FYNNEI. V was pared by 8 bases and J by 0 bases, with 6 bases of the junction left unmatched. The CDR3 is made up of 17 amino acids. For the CDR3, the DNA is TGTGCCAGCCTCAGGGACAGGGGGGACTCTGGGGCCAACGTCCTGACTTTC. Translated: CASLRDRGDSGANVLTF.

In its sample, this clonotype was seen many times. CDR3 coding DNA: TGTGCCAGCAGCTTAGCTCGAAGCGGGAGGGTTTGGGATGAGCAGTTCTTC. Encoded protein: CASSLARSGRVWDEQFF. The V call is TRBV7-8, the J call TRBJ2-1, with 10 bases aligning to TRBD2. Germline CDR1 and CDR2: SGHVS and FQNEAQ. The CDR3 runs 17 residues. Trimming took 0 bases from V and 8 from J; bases not matched to a gene: 10.

This clonotype was recorded many times. This chain links TRBV5-6 with TRBJ1-2, with 12 bases aligning to TRBD1. The J segment lost 2 bases and the V segment lost 4 bases, leaving 12 bases of the junction unmatched. CDR3 size: 18 residues. CDR1 is SGHDT, CDR2 YYEEEE, per germline. CDR3 in DNA: TGTGCCAGCAGCGGCGGGACAGGGGGCGCTTCCGGCAACTATGGCTACACCTTC. Its protein is CASSGGTGGASGNYGYTF. Variable domain in full (rest from reference TRBV5-6 and TRBJ1-2): DAGVTQSPTHLIKTRGQQVTLRCSPKSGHDTVSWYQQALGQGPQFIFQYYEEEERQRGNFPDRFSGHQFPNYSSELNVNALLLGDSALYLCASSGGTGGASGNYGYTFGSGTRLTVV.

The sample holds many counts of this clonotype. The V call is TRBV18, the J call TRBJ1-4, with no clear D. This CDR3 has 17 amino acids. From germline, CDR1 is KGHSH and CDR2 LQKENI. V lost 2 bases to trimming and J lost 8 bases, with 21 bases between them. The CDR3 loop is CASSPNSLSGVGEKLFF. The DNA for the CDR3 is TGTGCCAGCTCACCAAACAGCCTGTCCGGGGTCGGAGAAAAACTGTTTTTT.

This clonotype was recorded a few times. The gene calls are TRBV12-3 or TRBV12-4 and TRBJ1-1, with no clear D. The CDR3 totals 13 residues. Trimming took off 4 bases at V and 7 bases at J, with 13 bases between the two ends. CDR3 region: CASSYEPGCEAFF. CDR3 DNA: TGTGCCAGCAGTTACGAACCGGGCTGTGAAGCTTTCTTT.

This clonotype came up many times. The V and J genes are TRBV3-1 and TRBJ1-6; TRBD1 is a possible D gene (6 bases). The V gene's germline CDR1 is LGHDT and CDR2 YNNKEL (reference sequence). This CDR3 contains 15 residues. V was trimmed by 2 bases and J by 8 bases, leaving 13 bases between them. The DNA for the CDR3 is TGTGCCAGCAGCCAACTGCGCAGGGGACATTCACCCCTCCACTTT. Protein: CASSQLRRGHSPLHF.

This clonotype has a count of ten or more. The J gene is TRBJ1-1, the V gene TRBV29-1, with 8 bases identical to TRBD1. This CDR3 has 14 residues. Germline-derived CDR1 and CDR2 are SQVTM and ANQGSEA. V lost 3 bases and J lost 7; bases outside the gene matches: 10. The DNA for the CDR3 is TGCAGCGTTGACGGGAGACAGGGGTTCGTTGAAGCTTTCTTT. This codes for CSVDGRQGFVEAFF.

This clonotype was recorded a few times. The rearrangement joins TRBV6-5 to TRBJ2-5; tentative D call: TRBD2 (5 bases). This CDR3 region has 13 residues. CDR1 is MNHEY and CDR2 is SVGAGI in the germline V gene. Between the trimmed V and J ends, which lost 6 bases and 4 bases, there was a span of 12 bases. This CDR3 is CASRPSSRETQYF. The CDR3 DNA reads as TGTGCCAGCAGGCCTAGCTCTCGAGAGACCCAGTACTTC.

Ten or more counts support this clonotype. The chain employs TRBV19 and TRBJ2-7, with 9 bases lining up with TRBD1. Germline lookup yields CDR1 LNHDA and CDR2 SQIVND (reference sequence). After removal of 4 bases from V and 2 bases from J, the junction contained 3 bases not matched to a gene. The CDR3 spans 14 residues. CDR3 region: CASSKGQGTYEQYF. CDR3 nucleotide sequence: TGTGCCAGTAGTAAGGGACAGGGTACCTACGAGCAGTACTTC.

The table lists this clonotype with many counts. The V gene is TRBV5-6, the J gene TRBJ1-2; D is possibly TRBD1 (6 bases). Germline V gene lookup returns CDR1 SGHDT and CDR2 YYEEEE. The CDR3 is made up of 14 amino acids. The V gene lost 4 bases and the J gene lost 3 bases, with 13 bases spanning the gap. The CDR3 here is CASSDDRWDYGYTF. CDR3 DNA: TGTGCCAGCAGCGACGACAGGTGGGACTATGGCTACACCTTC. The variable domain in full, with the rest retrieved from reference TRBV5-6 and TRBJ1-2, is DAGVTQSPTHLIKTRGQQVTLRCSPKSGHDTVSWYQQALGQGPQFIFQYYEEEERQRGNFPDRFSGHQFPNYSSELNVNALLLGDSALYLCASSDDRWDYGYTFGSGTRLTVV.

This clonotype was detected ten times or more. CDR3 nucleotides: TGTGCCAGCAAGGACGGACAGGGAATATCCACTGAAGCTTTCTTT. It codes for CASKDGQGISTEAFF. The chain combines TRBV12-3 or TRBV12-4 with TRBJ1-1; 8 nucleotides align to TRBD1. Trimming cost V 7 bases and J 4 bases; bases outside gene matches: 11. The CDR3 is 15 amino acids.

This clonotype was counted a few times. The V and J genes are TRBV15 and TRBJ1-2; D call uncertain. Germline V lookup: CDR1 LNHNV, CDR2 YYDKDF (reference sequence). The CDR3 consists of 15 residues. V gave up 0 bases and J gave up 0 bases, with 8 bases separating them. CDR3 amino acids: CATSRDGYTNYGYTF. CDR3 nucleotide sequence: TGTGCCACCAGCAGAGATGGATATACTAACTATGGCTACACCTTC.

This clonotype was recorded at least ten times. The chain has TRBV5-1 and TRBJ2-1, with 9 bases fitting TRBD2. J gave up 9 bases and V 4 bases, and 11 bases lay outside the gene matches. The germline V gene has CDR1 SGHRS and CDR2 YFSETQ. The CDR3 contains 15 residues. In DNA form, the CDR3 reads TGCGCCAGCAGCGCTGGTGTAGCGGGGGCAGGTGAGCAGTTCTTC. Translation gives CASSAGVAGAGEQFF.

Many counts were recorded for this clonotype. The CDR3 nucleotides are TGTGCCACCCTTCGGCAGGGGTACACTGAAGCTTTCTTT. This sequence encodes CATLRQGYTEAFF. The chain couples TRBV19 to TRBJ1-1, with a possible D match to TRBD1 (6 bases). Per the germline V gene, CDR1 is LNHDA and CDR2 is SQIVND (reference sequence). This CDR3 has 13 residues. The ends were cut back, 10 bases at V and 3 bases at J, with 15 bases in the middle. Full variable domain (rest looked up from reference TRBV19 and TRBJ1-1): DGGITQSPKYLFRKEGQNVTLSCEQNLNHDAMYWYRQDPGQGLRLIYYSQIVNDFQKGDIAEGYSVSREKKESFPLTVTSAQKNPTAFYLCATLRQGYTEAFFGQGTRLTVV.

The rearrangement joins TRBV6-1 to TRBJ2-3; 11 bases are shared with TRBD2. CDR1 and CDR2 (germline): MNHNS, SASEGT. This CDR3 has 17 residues. V dropped 1 base and J dropped 5; count of bases not matched to a gene: 8. The CDR3 loop reads CASSEVIAGGPVDTQYF. CDR3 nucleotides: TGTGCCAGCAGTGAAGTGATAGCGGGGGGGCCGGTAGATACGCAGTATTTT.

Many counts were recorded for this clonotype. The chain couples TRBV6-4 to TRBJ2-6; no firm D call. From germline, CDR1 is MRHNA and CDR2 SNTAGT. Trimming left V 7 bases short and J 0 bases short, with 13 bases between. The CDR3 is 16 amino acids. CDR3 amino acids: CASTDVEVSGANVLTF. Here the CDR3 DNA reads TGTGCCAGCACCGACGTGGAAGTCTCTGGGGCCAACGTCCTGACTTTC.